What follows describes a single T cell receptor beta chain. The V and J ends lost 7 bases and 6 bases, in that order; junction bases with no gene match: 9. The CDR3 loop spans 13 amino acids. Per the germline V gene, CDR1 is SQVTM and CDR2 is ANQGSEA. Source study methods: Amplification with reference gene primers provided the estimates of nucleated cell counts. Clones were sequenced by immunoSEQ multiplex PCR, and TCRdb holds only the in-frame ones, with some missing. V and J calls and clone size are those listed in that table; D and trimming were worked out from the DNA. The repertoire holds some 96,000 clones, 70% to 80% seen once, with around 10% in the top ten. The data derive from a study of blood T cell repertoires in COVID-19. On the study more broadly: The United States, Italy and Spain provided the acute and convalescent COVID-19 samples. From T cells, B-cell-depleted T cells, or PBMCs came the material, which was cDNA or gDNA.

The source of this sequence is a woman between 65 and 79 years old with acute or convalescent COVID-19. The genes are TRBV29-1 and TRBJ1-2; 9 bases line up with TRBD1. Source material: peripheral blood. CDR3 nucleotide sequence: TGCAGCGCCTGGGGACAGGGTCGGAATGGCTACACCTTC. Amino acid sequence: CSAWGQGRNGYTF.